The 11 T cell receptor beta chains below were found in one sample sequenced in a study of shared clonotypes between healthy human individuals. Only in-frame clones appear in the TCRdb table, and some are missing; sequencing was by immunoSEQ multiplex PCR. The sample includes 400,000 to 600,000 clones, about three quarters seen only once; the top ten take under 15%. Sequencing input: PBMCs. Receptors were obtained from a woman in her thirties or forties in good health. Some clones in this sample may be carry-over from other donors' samples.

V gene TRBV15 combines with J gene TRBJ2-4; TRBD2 matches 8 bases. This CDR3 has 16 amino acids. Germline V gene sequence: CDR1 LNHNV, CDR2 YYDKDF (reference sequence). The V gene end was trimmed by 3 bases and the J gene end by 2 bases; junction bases not matched to a gene: 6. CDR3 DNA: TGTGCCACCAGCAGTCCGACTAGCGCAACCAAAAACATTCAGTACTTC. Its protein is CATSSPTSATKNIQYF. The full variable domain, with the rest looked up from reference TRBV15 and TRBJ2-4, is DAMVIQNPRYQVTQFGKPVTLSCSQTLNHNVMYWYQQKSSQAPKLLFHYYDKDFNNEADTPDNFQSRRPNTSFCFLDIRSPGLGDTAMYLCATSSPTSATKNIQYFGAGTRLSVL.

On this clone itself: Distinct nucleotide sequences in the sample also encode this CDR3. The chain is built from TRBV6-6 and TRBJ1-5; a possible D gene is TRBD1 (5 bases). Germline V gene lookup returns CDR1 MNHNY and CDR2 SVGAGI (reference sequence). The V and J ends lost 2 bases and 0 bases respectively, with 11 bases between them. This CDR3 region has 16 residues. The CDR3 sequence: CASSYPGTDSNQPQHF. The CDR3 DNA follows: TGTGCCAGCAGTTACCCCGGGACGGATAGCAATCAGCCCCAGCATTTT.

This clone was detected only once. The rearrangement joins TRBV4-2 to TRBJ2-2; 8 positions match TRBD2. Germline V gives CDR1 LGHNA, CDR2 YNFKEQ. V shed 3 bases, J shed 5 bases, and the junction held 2 bases outside the gene matches. There are 14 residues in the CDR3. As DNA, the CDR3 is TGTGCCAGCAGCCAGCGGGGGGCGACCGGGGAGCTGTTTTTT. It specifies CASSQRGATGELFF.

J is TRBJ2-5 and V is TRBV11-3; D possibly corresponds to TRBD2 (6 bases). V lost 5 bases, J lost 5 bases, and 18 bases lay in between. Germline-derived CDR1 and CDR2 are SGHNT and YENEEA. This CDR3 comprises 15 residues. The CDR3 loop is CASSIRGLAEETQYF. As DNA, the CDR3 is TGTGCCAGCAGCATAAGGGGACTCGCAGAGGAGACCCAGTACTTC.

DNA for the CDR3: TGTGCCAGCAGCTTAGCGCAAGAGACCCAGTACTTC. Its protein product is CASSLAQETQYF. The chain joins TRBV7-9 to TRBJ2-5; D remains unclear. Between the trimmed V and J ends, which lost 0 bases and 2 bases, there was a span of 1 base. The CDR3 is made up of 12 amino acids. Looked up from germline, CDR1 is SEHNR and CDR2 is FQNEAQ (reference sequence).

This clone showed up just once. The chain employs TRBV19 and TRBJ1-2, with 7 bases fitting TRBD1. The CDR3 length is 14 residues. J was trimmed by 3 bases and V by 0 bases; bases with no gene match: 1. The germline CDR1 and CDR2 sequences are LNHDA and SQIVND (reference sequence). DNA for the CDR3: TGTGCCAGTAGTATAGACGGGACAGACTATGGCTACACCTTC. Translation gives CASSIDGTDYGYTF.

This chain joins TRBV5-6 and TRBJ2-1; D remains ambiguous. This CDR3 contains 12 residues. Germline values: CDR1 SGHDT, CDR2 YYEEEE. V lost 4 bases and J 4 bases, leaving 6 bases between the germline ends. The DNA for the CDR3 is TGTGCCAGCAGCACACTTTACAATGAGCAGTTCTTC. As protein: CASSTLYNEQFF.

The chain combines TRBV7-2 with TRBJ1-2; 7 bases agree with TRBD1. Germline CDR1 SGHTA, CDR2 FQGNSA. The CDR3 is made up of 13 amino acids. With V trimmed by 5 bases and J by 8 bases, 8 bases remained unmatched. The CDR3 reads CASSVSLQGGYTF. CDR3 bases: TGTGCCAGCAGCGTTTCCTTACAGGGGGGCTACACCTTC.

Many counts were recorded for this clone. V gene TRBV20-1 combines with J gene TRBJ1-1; TRBD1 might be the D (6 bases). CDR3 length: 10 amino acids. V lost 5 bases to trimming and J lost 9 bases, with 10 bases between them. CDR1 is DFQATT, CDR2 SNEGSKA, per germline (reference sequence). The CDR3, as DNA: TGCAGTGCTGGGGACATGAAAGCTTTCTTT. The encoded protein is CSAGDMKAFF.

The chain uses TRBV11-2 and TRBJ2-4, with TRBD1 matching over 7 bases. CDR1 and CDR2 (germline): SGHAT, FQNNGV. There are 17 residues in the CDR3. With 1 base clipped from V and 2 bases from J, the junction kept 8 bases outside the gene matches. CDR3 region: CASSLVGGRETKNIQYF. The CDR3 DNA reads TGTGCCAGCAGCTTAGTAGGGGGCAGGGAGACCAAAAACATTCAGTACTTC.

The V call is TRBV28, the J call TRBJ2-7; D perhaps matches TRBD2 (5 bases). CDR1 and CDR2 (germline): MDHEN, SYDVKM. The CDR3 runs 14 residues. V gave up 5 bases and J gave up 3 bases, with 14 bases separating them. In DNA, the CDR3 is TGTGCCAGCAGTCCCAGCGGTGAGGACTACGAGCAGTACTTC. Translating gives CASSPSGEDYEQYF.